The rows below give T cell receptor beta chains drawn from one sample of a study of regulatory T cells in long-lasting Graves disease. TCRdb fed the multiplex PCR reads into MiXCR, producing one record per CDR3 protein. The sample lists around 250,000 distinct CDR3 sequences; 20% were seen once. The sequences come from peripheral blood mononuclear cells (PBMCs), collected at new diagnosis, from a patient treated with antithyroid drugs. These receptors all stem from a female donor with Graves disease. Each CDR3 is given with its conserved first and last residue. D genes are given only for firm matches. Rows give clone size only sometimes, using once, few, many, or a class for an expanded clone.

V	size	D	J	DNA	CDR3
TRBV30	many	-	TRBJ2-5	TGTGCCTCCACCGGGACACCCAGGACAGAGACCCAGTACTTC	CASTGTPRTETQYF
TRBV6-2/TRBV6-3	many	TRBD2	TRBJ2-7	TGTGCCAGCAGTTATTTGCGGGAGGTTTCCTACGAGCAGTACTTC	CASSYLREVSYEQYF
TRBV7-2	-	TRBD1	TRBJ2-7	TGTGCCAGCAGCCGGGACAGGTCCGCCTACGAGCAGTACTTC	CASSRDRSAYEQYF
TRBV4-1	many	-	TRBJ1-1	TGCGCCAGCAGCCAAACACAGCATGAAGCTTTCTTT	CASSQTQHEAFF
TRBV20-1	-	-	TRBJ2-2	TGCAGCCCGTTAGGGGGCACCGGGGAGCTGTTTTTT	CSPLGGTGELFF
TRBV6-1	many	-	TRBJ2-2	TGTGCCAGCAGGGAGGGGTTCAGAGCCGGGGAGCTGTTTTTT	CASREGFRAGELFF
TRBV19	-	-	TRBJ2-2	TGTGCCAGTAGTATATGGCGTGGCGGGGAGCTGTTTTTT	CASSIWRGGELFF
TRBV7-2	many	-	TRBJ2-7	TGTGCCAGCAGCTCCGGGCCTATTCCTAACTACGAGCAGTACTTC	CASSSGPIPNYEQYF
TRBV12-3/TRBV12-4	many	-	TRBJ2-5	TGTGCCAGCAGGGCCGGGGAGACCCAGTACTTC	CASRAGETQYF
TRBV14	many	-	TRBJ2-7	TGTGCCAGCAGCCGGCTCCAAACAGCATCAAGCTCCTACGAGCAGTACTTC	CASSRLQTASSSYEQYF
TRBV5-1	-	-	TRBJ1-6	TGCGCCAGCAGCCCCCGCCCAGACCGGAATTCACCCCTCCACTTT	CASSPRPDRNSPLHF
TRBV5-1	many	-	TRBJ2-3	TGCGCCAGCACAATAGGTAGCGCAGATACGCAGTATTTT	CASTIGSADTQYF